These 26 T cell receptor beta chains originate from one sample sequenced in a study of shared clonotypes between healthy human individuals (TCRdb year 2020). Receptor libraries were prepared by the immunoSEQ multiplex PCR assay. TCRdb provides this immuneACCESS table in a form limited to in-frame rearrangements. Some clones are lacking; in checked studies, under half of them reflect an unresolved V gene, and why the rest are absent is not known. The table for this sample lists 2 million to 2.5 million clones; 90% to 95% of them were counted only once. The ten largest clones take up approximately 0.35% of the sample. Input material: naive CD4+ T cells from PBMCs. The cell subset or site label corresponds to: CD45RA+ positively selected. The receptors shown here come from a man between 18 and 35 years old in good health. Some clones in this sample may be carry-over from other donors' samples.

This clone came up once. This sequence joins TRBV28 and TRBJ1-2; TRBD1 agrees at 7 bases. The V segment lost 1 base and the J segment 7 bases; nucleotides outside the gene matches: 3. The germline V gene encodes CDR1 MDHEN and CDR2 SYDVKM. CDR3 size: 13 residues. The CDR3 here is CASSLFAGGGYTF. The CDR3 nucleotides are TGTGCCAGCAGTTTATTCGCAGGGGGTGGCTACACCTTC.

The chain employs TRBV28 and TRBJ2-1; 10 positions agree with TRBD2. This CDR3 has 15 residues. Per the germline V gene, CDR1 is MDHEN and CDR2 is SYDVKM. J was trimmed by 5 bases and V by 7 bases; bases with no gene match: 8. The CDR3 DNA is TGTGCCAGCAAGACAAGGACTAGCGGCAACAATGAGCAGTTCTTC. It translates to CASKTRTSGNNEQFF.

V usage is TRBV7-9 and J usage is TRBJ2-2, with 9 bases identical to TRBD2. The length of the CDR3 is 18 residues. Germline-derived CDR1 and CDR2 are SEHNR and FQNEAQ (reference sequence). Trimming at V came to 5 bases and at J to 5 bases, leaving 15 bases not matched to a gene. CDR3 sequence: CASSNIHISGRGTGELFF. In nucleotides, the CDR3 is TGTGCCAGCAGCAACATCCACATTAGCGGGAGAGGGACCGGGGAGCTGTTTTTT.

Remarks on this clone: The sample has other DNA sequences that encode this CDR3 too. The V call is TRBV5-1, the J call TRBJ2-2; TRBD2 might be the D (6 bases). V lost 2 bases and J lost 0, with 8 bases in between. Germline V lookup: CDR1 SGHRS, CDR2 YFSETQ. This CDR3 has 15 residues. CDR3 nucleotides: TGCGCCAGCAGCTTCGGGGGAACGAACACCGGGGAGCTGTTTTTT. Protein product: CASSFGGTNTGELFF.

V usage is TRBV19 and J usage is TRBJ1-4; 7 bases agree with TRBD1. The CDR3 totals 14 residues. With 7 bases clipped from V and 5 bases from J, the junction kept 7 bases outside the gene matches. CDR1 and CDR2 (germline): LNHDA, SQIVND (reference sequence). CDR3 sequence reads: CASKPDRVNEKLFF. The CDR3 coding sequence is TGTGCCAGTAAACCAGACAGGGTAAATGAAAAACTGTTTTTT.

The chain combines TRBV13 with TRBJ2-3, with TRBD1 identical over 7 bases. The J segment lost 5 bases and the V segment lost 6 bases, leaving 5 bases of the junction unmatched. The CDR3 loop spans 13 amino acids. CDR1 is PRHDT, CDR2 FYEKMQ, per germline (reference sequence). The CDR3 coding sequence is TGTGCCAGCAGTCCTGACAGGGTAGATACGCAGTATTTT. Amino acid sequence: CASSPDRVDTQYF.

This clone was seen only once. Other DNA sequences in the sample encode the same CDR3. CDR3 bases: TGCAGCGTTGAGGGCAGGGCGAACACCGGGGAGCTGTTTTTT. Protein sequence: CSVEGRANTGELFF. The genes are TRBV29-1 and TRBJ2-2, with D possibly matching TRBD1 (5 bases). Trimming left V 3 bases short and J 0 bases short, with 8 bases between. Germline loops: CDR1 SQVTM, CDR2 ANQGSEA. The CDR3 is made up of 14 amino acids.

As for this clone: Other DNA sequences in this sample translate to the same CDR3. The V call is TRBV5-1, the J call TRBJ2-3, with unresolved D. The CDR3 is 12 amino acids. Trimming took off 1 base at V and 6 bases at J, with 6 bases between the two ends. Germline V gives CDR1 SGHRS, CDR2 YFSETQ. CDR3 in DNA: TGCGCCAGCAGCTTGCTGTCCGATACGCAGTATTTT. Protein: CASSLLSDTQYF.

This rearrangement joins TRBV28 to TRBJ2-1; possibly TRBD1 or TRBD2 for D (6 bases each). Trimming pared 3 bases from V and 4 bases from J, leaving 10 bases between. The CDR3 length is 14 residues. CDR1 is MDHEN, CDR2 SYDVKM, per germline. The CDR3 bases are TGTGCCAGCAGTTTTAGGGGGGAGTACAATGAGCAGTTCTTC. Translated: CASSFRGEYNEQFF.

Only one count was recorded for this clone. The V and J genes are TRBV2 and TRBJ2-7; no reliable D call. Deletions cut 4 bases from V and 9 bases from J, with 10 bases between. The CDR3 length is 11 residues. Looked up from germline, CDR1 is SNHLY and CDR2 is FYNNEI. CDR3 coding DNA: TGTGCCAGCAGTGGCCGGGCTGGGCAGTACTTC. Translating gives CASSGRAGQYF.

The chain is built from TRBV7-9 and TRBJ1-2, with 10 bases lining up with TRBD1. The germline CDR1 and CDR2 sequences are SEHNR and FQNEAQ (reference sequence). CDR3 length: 15 residues. V shed 5 bases and J 4 bases; nucleotides not matched to a gene: 7. The CDR3 region is CASSQVRQGAYGYTF. The CDR3 nucleotides read TGTGCCAGCAGCCAAGTTAGACAGGGGGCCTATGGCTACACCTTC.

The chain employs TRBV29-1 and TRBJ1-4; no clear D gene. Germline V gene sequence: CDR1 SQVTM, CDR2 ANQGSEA. The CDR3 loop spans 13 amino acids. V was clipped by 4 bases and J by 3 bases, with 9 bases between them. The CDR3 nucleotides are TGCAGCGTTGTTGCCAGTGCTAATGAAAAACTGTTTTTT. Translated, it gives CSVVASANEKLFF.

The chain uses TRBV15 and TRBJ1-4; D not certain. Germline V gene lookup returns CDR1 LNHNV and CDR2 YYDKDF (reference sequence). This CDR3 comprises 15 residues. V was clipped by 0 bases and J by 3 bases, with 8 bases between them. CDR3 sequence (DNA): TGTGCCACCAGCAGAGATTCGCAGGCTAATGAAAAACTGTTTTTT. Its protein is CATSRDSQANEKLFF.

The chain carries TRBV6-1 and TRBJ2-3; D unclear. V shed 6 bases and J shed 3 bases, with 7 bases lying between them. Germline V gene sequence: CDR1 MNHNS, CDR2 SASEGT. This CDR3 is built from 12 residues. The CDR3 protein is CASSSTTDTQYF. Here the CDR3 DNA reads TGTGCCAGCAGCTCGACGACAGATACGCAGTATTTT.

The genes are TRBV11-1 and TRBJ1-2; TRBD1 matches at 9 bases. Germline lookup yields CDR1 SGHAT and CDR2 FQDESV (reference sequence). The trim removed 5 bases at V and 1 base at J, leaving 8 bases unmatched. CDR3 size: 16 residues. This CDR3 reads CASSHRDRVLNYGYTF. The CDR3 DNA reads as TGTGCCAGCAGCCACCGGGACAGGGTTCTTAACTATGGCTACACCTTC.

For this clone: Other DNA variants within this sample encode the same CDR3. The gene calls are TRBV5-1 and TRBJ2-1; weak D call: TRBD2 (6 bases). V was shortened by 0 bases and J by 4 bases, with 11 bases between the two germline ends. The CDR3 is 15 amino acids. Per germline, CDR1 SGHRS and CDR2 YFSETQ. Here the CDR3 reads CASSLEAGSYNEQFF. DNA for the CDR3: TGCGCCAGCAGCTTGGAGGCGGGATCTTACAATGAGCAGTTCTTC.

The chain carries TRBV13 and TRBJ2-7; 7 bases agree with TRBD2. The CDR3 is 15 amino acids. The germline V gene encodes CDR1 PRHDT and CDR2 FYEKMQ (reference sequence). V lost 4 bases, J lost 4 bases, and 10 bases stayed unmatched. CDR3 bases: TGTGCCAGCAGCTCCAGAGGACTAGGGGTATACGAGCAGTACTTC. Protein product: CASSSRGLGVYEQYF. Full variable domain (remainder filled in from reference TRBV13 and TRBJ2-7): AAGVIQSPRHLIKEKRETATLKCYPIPRHDTVYWYQQGPGQDPQFLISFYEKMQSDKGSIPDRFSAQQFSDYHSELNMSSLELGDSALYFCASSSRGLGVYEQYFGPGTRLTVT.

The chain combines TRBV7-3 with TRBJ1-5, with D unclear. The CDR3 runs 20 residues. Germline V CDR1 and CDR2: SGHTA, FQGTGA. The V gene lost 3 bases and the J gene lost 0 bases, with 24 bases spanning the gap. CDR3 DNA sequence: TGTGCCAGCAGCTTCGATCTTACGGCCCACCTATCTTATAGCAATCAGCCCCAGCATTTT. It translates to CASSFDLTAHLSYSNQPQHF.

This clone was counted a single time. The chain has TRBV28 and TRBJ1-2; tentative D call: TRBD1 (6 bases). V dropped 5 bases and J dropped 3 bases, with 16 bases sitting between them. Looked up from germline, CDR1 is MDHEN and CDR2 is SYDVKM. CDR3 length equals 15 residues. CDR3 nucleotides: TGTGCCAGCAGTGGCTCAGGGGCGCGGGACTATGGCTACACCTTC. The encoded protein is CASSGSGARDYGYTF.

The chain joins TRBV18 to TRBJ2-3; possibly TRBD2 for D (5 bases). Germline CDR1 and CDR2: KGHSH and LQKENI. Trimming cost V 2 bases and J 6 bases, with 9 bases left between them. CDR3 length: 13 amino acids. The CDR3 here is CASSPGVADTQYF. For the CDR3, the DNA is TGTGCCAGCTCACCAGGAGTAGCGGATACGCAGTATTTT.

The CDR3 DNA reads TGTGCCAGTAGTATAGCCAGGGGGCCTGGGGCCAACGTCCTGACTTTC. It encodes CASSIARGPGANVLTF. This chain connects TRBV19 to TRBJ2-6; 8 nucleotides align to TRBD1. The CDR3 is 16 amino acids. From germline, CDR1 is LNHDA and CDR2 SQIVND (reference sequence). V gave up 1 base and J gave up 2 bases; unmatched junction bases: 1.

Notes on this clone: Other DNA sequences in this specimen translate into the identical CDR3. The chain carries TRBV5-1 and TRBJ1-1; weak D call: TRBD1 (6 bases). The CDR3 runs 13 residues. Trimming left V 3 bases short and J 2 bases short, with 8 bases between. The germline V gene encodes CDR1 SGHRS and CDR2 YFSETQ. CDR3 bases: TGCGCCAGCAGCTGGACAGCAAACACTGAAGCTTTCTTT. The encoded protein is CASSWTANTEAFF.

This clone was found once. The rearrangement links TRBV28 to TRBJ1-5, with TRBD1 identical over 9 bases. Germline lookup yields CDR1 MDHEN and CDR2 SYDVKM. The CDR3 extends over 18 amino acids. Trimming at V came to 4 bases and at J to 0 bases, leaving 10 bases not matched to a gene. The CDR3 region has the DNA TGTGCCAGCAGTTCCACCCGGGGACAGGGTTATAGCAATCAGCCCCAGCATTTT. Translating it yields CASSSTRGQGYSNQPQHF. Combining the CDR3 with reference TRBV28 and TRBJ1-5 gives the whole variable domain DVKVTQSSRYLVKRTGEKVFLECVQDMDHENMFWYRQDPGLGLRLIYFSYDVKMKEKGDIPEGYSVSREKKERFSLILESASTNQTSMYLCASSSTRGQGYSNQPQHFGDGTRLSIL.

The chain couples TRBV19 to TRBJ2-5; unclear D gene. Germline lookup yields CDR1 LNHDA and CDR2 SQIVND (reference sequence). This CDR3 is 12 amino acids long. Trimming left V 4 bases short and J 5 bases short, with 8 bases between. CDR3 sequence reads: CASSTMRETQYF. CDR3 sequence (DNA): TGTGCCAGTAGTACAATGAGGGAGACCCAGTACTTC.

The chain employs TRBV2 and TRBJ1-1, with D perhaps matching TRBD1 (6 bases). Trimming pared 6 bases from V and 1 base from J, leaving 12 bases between. The length of the CDR3 is 14 residues. Germline assignment: CDR1 SNHLY and CDR2 FYNNEI. The CDR3, as DNA: TGTGCCAGCAGACGGACAGCTTCGAACACTGAAGCTTTCTTT. This encodes CASRRTASNTEAFF.

CDR3 bases: TGTGCCAGCAGCGTAGATCCCTTTGGGGGGCGGACTGAAGCTTTCTTT. Amino acid sequence: CASSVDPFGGRTEAFF. The J gene is TRBJ1-1, the V gene TRBV9, with D possibly being TRBD1 (6 bases). V lost 0 bases to trimming and J lost 5 bases, with 17 bases between them. Per the germline V gene, CDR1 is SGDLS and CDR2 is YYNGEE. The CDR3 loop spans 16 amino acids.